The sequence of this TCR beta chain was determined in a study of T-cell memory formation after mild COVID-19. Study observations and caveats: Pre-infection memory showed some responding clones, and this suggested that cross-reactive memory joined. There was a balanced CD4/CD8 profile in clones contracting day 15 to 85, and later expanders leaned CD4+.

Amplification by 5'RACE using constant-segment primers produced TCR alpha and TCR beta cDNA libraries that carried sample barcodes and UMIs. TCRdb redid the calling of the 5' RACE reads with MiXCR, one entry per CDR3 protein. The profile covers around 370,000 distinct CDR3 sequences, with under 25% appearing a single time and around 12% taken by the ten largest. This clonotype was counted only a few times. The antigen is not known. The germline CDR1 and CDR2 sequences are SEHNR and FQNEAQ (reference sequence). The germline V and J ends were trimmed by 6 bases and 7 bases, with 15 bases remaining between them. The CDR3 length is 14 residues.

This chain connects TRBV7-9 to TRBJ1-4; TRBD1 might be the D (5 bases). This sequence originates from an adult woman who had mild COVID-19 (a few samples of this study predate the infection). Cell type and time point are not known. Sequencing was done on a sample of PBMCs or a T cell subset sorted from them (not recorded which). The CDR3 reads CASSLSRDFEKLFF. CDR3 in DNA: TGTGCCAGCAGTCTATCAAGGGACTTTGAAAAACTGTTTTTT.